This entry concerns a single TCR beta chain. No antigen is known for it. Base quality data are lacking; no much larger clone is found one base away. The High Capacity cDNA Reverse Transcription Kit was used to reverse transcribe all of the isolated RNA, meaning that expressed TCRB transcripts were what got sequenced. Deep immunoSEQ sequencing was performed on naive, central memory and regulatory T cell samples, with an average of roughly 3.3 million total reads per sample. Sorted cells were lysed in RLT buffer, and RNA was extracted using DNase-treated RNeasy Micro or Mini kits according to cell number. Each cell subset was processed on its own to prevent cross-contamination, while patient and healthy donor samples were processed together. The immunoSEQ multiplex PCR was used to amplify TCRB sequences from cDNA, yielding 87-bp fragments that span the CDR3 region. Sequencing of the amplicons was done on the Illumina HiSeq platform. In the source study's methods: Synthetic template baselines were used to correct PCR bias computationally, reads within Hamming distance 2 were collapsed together, and singletons that could not be merged were discarded. Reads were aligned against IMGT so that V, D and J genes, CDR3 length and insertions or deletions at six rearrangement sites could be assigned. Clonotype counts were normalized to sorted cell number within each subset before computing true diversity and Gini coefficients with the tcR R package. Repertoire sharing was quantified using the overlap coefficient calculated on TCRB nucleotide sequences. The table was pulled from immuneACCESS by TCRdb, which kept in-frame rearrangements only. Such tables lose some clones; where checked, under half of the loss comes from unresolved V genes, and the rest has no known cause. V, J and clone size were drawn from that table, and D and trimming were deduced from the DNA. The sample profile shows about 220,000 clones; 9.5% to 13% of them were found once. Approximately 1.5% of the sample is taken by the ten largest.

The record originates from a study of beta chain features in type 1 diabetes (dated by TCRdb to 2016 to 2019). Context from the whole study: No differences in mean age, gender distribution, total cell number or subset yield were found between patients and healthy donors. A total of about 110,000,000 sorted cells were examined across all samples, and a strong correlation was observed between cell number per subset and RNA yield. The study compared TCRB repertoires of sorted circulating CD4+ T cell subsets between recently diagnosed type 1 diabetes patients and matched healthy donors. Regulatory and stem cell-like memory subsets were obtained from only 8 patients and roughly 8 healthy donors, while naive and central memory subsets were obtained from all 28 donors. Findings and caveats that apply to the study as a whole: Because small numbers of individuals were included in the HLA sub-analyses, any influence of HLA type on TCRB rearrangement was left unresolved. PCR might favor shorter templates, but patient and control samples were amplified and corrected together, so any skew would affect both groups equally. Because cDNA rather than genomic DNA was sequenced, highly expressing activated cells could have been over-represented, although no difference in activation and CD3 levels was found between groups. The naive, central memory and regulatory TCRB repertoires appeared to resemble one another more closely among patients than among healthy donors. At VDJ recombination sites, patients with type 1 diabetes made fewer insertions and deleted more nucleotides, a pattern implying thymic rearrangement abnormalities. A moderate but significant shortening of TCRB CDR3 length was observed in type 1 diabetes patients in all four CD4+ subsets.

Each donor gave one peripheral blood draw, roughly 0.12 L on average, collected into heparinised tubes. A BD FACSAria II and a panel including CD45RO, CCR7, CD25, CD127, CD95 and CD27 were used to sort naive, central memory, regulatory and stem cell-like memory CD4+ T cells. All sorted populations exceeded 95% purity. Right away, PBMCs were isolated by Lymphoprep density gradient centrifugation and were stained directly, with no culture step. So that batch effects would be minimized, each experiment stained and sorted samples in pairs, pairing one healthy donor with one patient. Compared with germline, V lacks 0 bases and J lacks 7 bases; bases without a gene match: 5. The CDR3 runs 14 residues from the cysteine to the phenylalanine. The sequence is cut down to CDR3 DNA, 42 bases in frame from base 1. The germline V gene provides CDR1 LGHNA and CDR2 YSLEER.

This chain joins TRBV4-3 to TRBJ2-5, with 7 central nucleotides matching TRBD2. Sequencing was performed on central memory CD4+ T cells from blood. This clonotype originated in a man between 18 and 35 years old in good health. The DNA sequence is TGCGCCAGCAGCCAAGAGGGATTAGCGGGGACCCAGTACTTC. Its product reads: CASSQEGLAGTQYF.